Presented here are 11 T cell receptor beta chains from one specimen sequenced in a study of T cell responses to AZD1222 COVID-19 vaccine. Libraries were prepared by immunoSEQ multiplex PCR; TCRdb keeps only in-frame clonotypes and omits some of them. Found here are 100,000 to 150,000 clones, 88% of them singletons; the top ten hold around 5.6%. Sequencing was performed on peripheral blood, taken on day 0 of AZD1222 vaccination. The receptor set was obtained from an adult in good health.

The rearrangement links TRBV7-3 to TRBJ2-5; D is uncertain. V dropped 3 bases and J dropped 4 bases, with 15 bases sitting between them. This CDR3 is 15 amino acids long. Germline CDR1 is SGHTA and CDR2 is FQGTGA. In nucleotides, the CDR3 is TGTGCCAGCAGCTTTTCAGGATCGAAGGGAGAGACCCAGTACTTC. Its translation: CASSFSGSKGETQYF.

This chain uses TRBV27 with TRBJ2-3; 8 bases are shared with TRBD2. V gave up 6 bases and J gave up 11 bases; unmatched junction bases: 10. Germline V lookup: CDR1 MNHEY, CDR2 SMNVEV (reference sequence). The CDR3 runs 13 residues. The CDR3 spells CASSLTYSGKQYF. CDR3 coding DNA: TGTGCCAGCAGCCTCACCTATAGCGGGAAGCAGTATTTT.

This clone was counted between two and nine times. The chain has TRBV7-9 and TRBJ2-3; D unresolved. CDR1 SEHNR and CDR2 FQNEAQ come from the germline V gene (reference sequence). Trimming removed 1 base from V and 1 base from J, with 15 bases in between. This CDR3 has 17 amino acids. The CDR3 region has the DNA TGTGCCAGCAGCTTAGTTTTGAGACCTGGGGGCACAGATACGCAGTATTTT. Protein: CASSLVLRPGGTDTQYF.

The CDR3 sequence is CATSLGRLNTGELFF. CDR3 in DNA: TGTGCCACCAGCCTGGGACGGCTGAACACCGGGGAGCTGTTTTTT. This chain links TRBV15 with TRBJ2-2; D possibly matches TRBD1 or TRBD2 (5 bases each). Deletions cut 5 bases from V and 1 base from J, with 11 bases between. This CDR3 has 15 amino acids. The germline V gene has CDR1 LNHNV and CDR2 YYDKDF (reference sequence).

CDR3 DNA sequence: TGTGCCAGCAGTCTGGGACAGGGGGCTGGTGGCTACACCTTC. Translating it yields CASSLGQGAGGYTF. The rearrangement uses TRBV5-6 and TRBJ1-2, with 12 bases fitting TRBD1. Germline CDR1 and CDR2: SGHDT and YYEEEE. The junction had 6 bases not matched to a gene; V was cut back by 5 bases and J by 7 bases. There are 14 residues in the CDR3. Full variable domain (outside the CDR3, taken from reference TRBV5-6 and TRBJ1-2): DAGVTQSPTHLIKTRGQQVTLRCSPKSGHDTVSWYQQALGQGPQFIFQYYEEEERQRGNFPDRFSGHQFPNYSSELNVNALLLGDSALYLCASSLGQGAGGYTFGSGTRLTVV.

This chain joins TRBV11-2 and TRBJ1-4, with D unclear. V was pared by 1 base and J by 8 bases, with 11 bases between. CDR1 and CDR2 from the germline V gene are SGHAT and FQNNGV. The CDR3 totals 14 residues. CDR3 nucleotides: TGTGCCAGCAGCTTAGGGGGTAGGGCGGAAAAACTGTTTTTT. This sequence encodes CASSLGGRAEKLFF.

The chain couples TRBV3-1 (or the pseudogene TRBV3-2) to TRBJ2-3; no reliable D call. CDR3 length: 12 amino acids. Germline loops: CDR1 LGHDT, CDR2 YNNKEL (reference sequence). Trimming took 3 bases from V and 5 from J, leaving 6 bases between them. CDR3 DNA sequence: TGTGCCAGCAGCCACCGAGGAGATACGCAGTATTTT. It is translated as CASSHRGDTQYF.

The J gene is TRBJ1-2, the V gene TRBV6-5; possible D gene TRBD1, 5 bases. The germline V and J ends were trimmed by 5 bases and 4 bases, with 14 bases remaining between them. Germline V lookup: CDR1 MNHEY, CDR2 SVGAGI. The CDR3 runs 14 residues. The DNA of the CDR3 is TGTGCCAGCAGTCGCCGAGGACAACCCTATGGCTACACCTTC. Translating gives CASSRRGQPYGYTF.

J is TRBJ1-2 and V is TRBV28, with D maybe TRBD1 (5 bases). This CDR3 comprises 14 residues. V gave up 5 bases and J gave up 9 bases, with 19 bases separating them. Germline CDR1 reads MDHEN; CDR2 reads SYDVKM. CDR3 residues: CASSTPGTHESYTF. Written as DNA, the CDR3 is TGTGCCAGCAGTACCCCCGGGACGCACGAAAGCTACACCTTC.

The J gene is TRBJ1-3, the V gene TRBV6-6; the match to TRBD1 covers 8 bases. The germline V gene encodes CDR1 MNHNY and CDR2 SVGAGI (reference sequence). With 5 bases clipped from V and 4 bases from J, the junction kept 10 bases outside the gene matches. The CDR3 contains 16 residues. The CDR3 sequence: CASSPSRTGSGNTIYF. The CDR3 DNA sequence: TGTGCCAGCAGTCCGAGCCGGACAGGGTCAGGAAACACCATATATTTT.

This chain uses TRBV28 with TRBJ2-1, with 12 bases identical to TRBD2. This CDR3 is 16 amino acids long. CDR1 and CDR2 (germline): MDHEN, SYDVKM. The V gene end was trimmed by 6 bases and the J gene end by 0 bases; junction bases not matched to a gene: 3. Written as DNA, the CDR3 is TGTGCCAGCAGAGGGACTAGCGGGTACTCCTACAATGAGCAGTTCTTC. Its protein is CASRGTSGYSYNEQFF.